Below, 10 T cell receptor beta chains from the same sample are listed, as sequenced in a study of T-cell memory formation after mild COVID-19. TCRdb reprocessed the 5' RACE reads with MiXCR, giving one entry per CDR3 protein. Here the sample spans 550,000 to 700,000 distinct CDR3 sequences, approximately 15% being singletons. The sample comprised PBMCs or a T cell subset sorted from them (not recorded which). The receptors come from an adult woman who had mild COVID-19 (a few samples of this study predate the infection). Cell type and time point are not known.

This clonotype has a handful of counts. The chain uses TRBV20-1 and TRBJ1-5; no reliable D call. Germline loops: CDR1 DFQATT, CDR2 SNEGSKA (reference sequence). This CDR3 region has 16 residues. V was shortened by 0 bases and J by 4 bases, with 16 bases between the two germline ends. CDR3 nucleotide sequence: TGCAGTGCTAGAGACCCGCGAAGGGCCTTTAATCAGCCCCAGCATTTT. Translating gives CSARDPRRAFNQPQHF.

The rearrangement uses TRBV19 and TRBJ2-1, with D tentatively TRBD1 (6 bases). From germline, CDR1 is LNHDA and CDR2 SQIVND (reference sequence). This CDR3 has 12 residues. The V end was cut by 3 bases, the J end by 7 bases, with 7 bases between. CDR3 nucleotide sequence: TGTGCCAGTAGTATTACAGGGAATGAGCAGTTCTTC. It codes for CASSITGNEQFF.

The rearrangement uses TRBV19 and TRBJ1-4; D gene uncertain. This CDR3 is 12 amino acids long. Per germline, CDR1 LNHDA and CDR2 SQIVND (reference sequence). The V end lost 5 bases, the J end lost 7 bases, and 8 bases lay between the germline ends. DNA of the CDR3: TGTGCCAGTAGTGCCCGGTTTGAAAAACTGTTTTTT. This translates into CASSARFEKLFF.

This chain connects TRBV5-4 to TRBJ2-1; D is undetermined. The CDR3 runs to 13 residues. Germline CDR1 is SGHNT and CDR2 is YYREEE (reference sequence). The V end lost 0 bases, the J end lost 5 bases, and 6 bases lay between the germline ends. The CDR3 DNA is TGTGCCAGCAGCTTGGTATTCCACAATGAGCAGTTCTTC. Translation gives CASSLVFHNEQFF. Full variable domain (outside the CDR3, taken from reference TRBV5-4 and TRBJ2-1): ETGVTQSPTHLIKTRGQQVTLRCSSQSGHNTVSWYQQALGQGPQFIFQYYREEENGRGNFPPRFSGLQFPNYSSELNVNALELDDSALYLCASSLVFHNEQFFGPGTRLTVL.

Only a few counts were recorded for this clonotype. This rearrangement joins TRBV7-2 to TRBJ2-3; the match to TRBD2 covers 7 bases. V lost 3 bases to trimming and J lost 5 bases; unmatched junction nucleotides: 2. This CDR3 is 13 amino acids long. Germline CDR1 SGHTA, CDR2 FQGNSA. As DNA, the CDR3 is TGTGCCAGCAGCTTTTCTAGCGGAGATACGCAGTATTTT. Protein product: CASSFSSGDTQYF.

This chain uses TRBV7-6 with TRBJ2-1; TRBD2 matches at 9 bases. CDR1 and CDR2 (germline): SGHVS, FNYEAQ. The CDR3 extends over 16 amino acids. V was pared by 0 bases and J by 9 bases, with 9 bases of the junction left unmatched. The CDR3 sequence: CASSLALVAGEGEQFF. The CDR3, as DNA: TGTGCCAGCAGCTTAGCGCTAGTAGCGGGGGAGGGTGAGCAGTTCTTC.

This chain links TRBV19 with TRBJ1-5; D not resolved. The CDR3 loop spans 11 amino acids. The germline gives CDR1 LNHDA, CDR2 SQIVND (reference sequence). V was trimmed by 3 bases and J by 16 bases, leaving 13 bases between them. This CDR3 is CASSMADPGHF. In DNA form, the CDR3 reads TGTGCCAGTAGTATGGCGGACCCCGGACATTTT. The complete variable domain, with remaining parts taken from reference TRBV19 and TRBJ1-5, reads DGGITQSPKYLFRKEGQNVTLSCEQNLNHDAMYWYRQDPGQGLRLIYYSQIVNDFQKGDIAEGYSVSREKKESFPLTVTSAQKNPTAFYLCASSMADPGHFGDGTRLSIL.

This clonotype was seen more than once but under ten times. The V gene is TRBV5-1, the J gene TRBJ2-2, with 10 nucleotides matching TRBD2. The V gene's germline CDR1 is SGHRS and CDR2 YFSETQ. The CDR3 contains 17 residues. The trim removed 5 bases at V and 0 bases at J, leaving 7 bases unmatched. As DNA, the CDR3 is TGCGCCAGCAGGGATGGTAGCGGGGGGCCGAACACCGGGGAGCTGTTTTTT. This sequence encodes CASRDGSGGPNTGELFF.

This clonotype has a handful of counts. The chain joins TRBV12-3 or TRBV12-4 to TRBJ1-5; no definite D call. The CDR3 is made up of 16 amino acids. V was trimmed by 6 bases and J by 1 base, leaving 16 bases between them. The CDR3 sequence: CASSPLGFQSNQPQHF. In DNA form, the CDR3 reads TGTGCCAGCAGCCCCTTGGGGTTTCAGAGCAATCAGCCCCAGCATTTT.

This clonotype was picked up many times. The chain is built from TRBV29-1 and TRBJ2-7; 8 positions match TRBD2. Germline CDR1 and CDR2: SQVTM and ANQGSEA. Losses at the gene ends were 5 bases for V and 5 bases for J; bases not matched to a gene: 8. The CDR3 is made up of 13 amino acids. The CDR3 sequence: CSVFESGRNEQYF. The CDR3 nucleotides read TGCAGCGTTTTCGAGAGCGGGAGAAACGAGCAGTACTTC.